The rows below give T cell receptor beta chains drawn from one sample of a study of CD8+ T cells in alopecia areata. The method was immunoSEQ multiplex PCR; TCRdb's version includes in-frame clones alone and lacks a portion of them. The table records 120,000 or so clones, roughly 50% of them present only once. The sequencing sample was made of NKG2D-low CD8+ T cells sorted from blood. The origin of the receptors is a human donor with alopecia areata. The conserved cysteine and the conserved F or W are not part of the CDR3 here. Size is omitted from some rows. Given values are once, few, many or a class for expanded clones.

TRBV29-1,TRBJ2-1,-,SVEEGNSYNEQF
TRBV27,TRBJ2-7,-,ASSLGVSPYEQY
TRBV29-1,TRBJ2-2,-,SVEGLSGMSTGELF
TRBV21-1,TRBJ2-5,-,ASSNMAETQY
TRBV9,TRBJ2-7,-,ASSADLAGVDEQY
TRBV28,-,-,ASNPRQGKLYEQY
TRBV2,TRBJ2-2,-,ASMSGTSNTGELF
TRBV4-1,TRBJ2-1,-,ASSQVMSSYNEQF
TRBV28,TRBJ2-6,-,ATHSLSGANVLT
TRBV5-1,TRBJ2-7,once,ASSFGLAGFEQY
TRBV5-1,TRBJ2-1,-,ASSLEAKSSYNEQF
TRBV6-5,TRBJ1-1,-,ASSQGAGTEAF
TRBV7-2,TRBJ2-7,medium-sized,ASSSQRGLAGYEQY
TRBV4-3,TRBJ2-1,-,ASSPTENGQGSYNEQF
TRBV28,TRBJ2-3,few,ASSGADTQY
TRBV29-1,TRBJ1-1,-,SVEETEAF
TRBV9,TRBJ2-7,once,ASSAPGRSYEQY
TRBV2,TRBJ1-1,-,ATQAGGGSEAF
TRBV29-1,TRBJ1-1,-,SVEVTEAF
TRBV9,TRBJ1-1,few,ASSVVSRATEAF
TRBV27,TRBJ1-2,once,ASSWDSSSYYGYT
TRBV6-6,TRBJ2-7,-,ASSLHPYEQY
TRBV27,TRBJ1-1,-,ASSFGPYGMNTEAF
TRBV9,TRBJ1-1,few,ASSHLSHTEAF
TRBV6-5,TRBJ2-3,-,ASSYDETQY
TRBV7-9,TRBJ2-1,-,ASTPRSQGNEQF
TRBV29-1,TRBJ1-2,-,SVEQGPPFNYGYT
TRBV5-1,TRBJ2-7,-,ASSFLAGSYEQY
TRBV30,TRBJ1-1,-,AWSVQGNMNTEAF
TRBV23-1,TRBJ2-5,few,ASSLAPDQETQY
TRBV29-1,TRBJ2-7,-,SVEARPYEQY
TRBV5-1,TRBJ1-5,-,ASSLDVDGQPQH
TRBV29-1,TRBJ2-7,few,SVESVGHDDYEQY
TRBV9,TRBJ2-3,few,ASSGSDTQY
TRBV28,TRBJ2-1,few,ATNARGTAQF
TRBV29-1,TRBJ2-7,-,SVLGGGYEQY
TRBV21-1,TRBJ2-5,few,ASSNDRYTGRKETQY
TRBV15,TRBJ2-1,once,ATSSESSYNEQF
TRBV5-6,TRBJ2-1,-,ASSLEVLRLALNEQF